This TCR beta chain was identified during a study of early T cells in non-severe SARS-CoV-2 infection. Points from the study as a whole: A preference for anti-spike CD8 responses marked VDJdb matching, which missed private and CD4 specificities.

The V segment lost 6 bases and the J segment 9 bases; nucleotides outside the gene matches: 11. This CDR3 region has 15 residues. Germline loops: CDR1 MDHEN, CDR2 SYDVKM. To note about this clonotype: Its antigen remains unidentified.

TCRdb recomputed calls from the 5' RACE reads with MiXCR, one row per CDR3 protein. The table includes about 110,000 distinct CDR3 sequences, 11% detected once. The sample taken for sequencing was whole blood. The chain combines TRBV28 with TRBJ1-5; 10 nucleotides match TRBD1. This clonotype was obtained from an adult who was a healthcare worker with PCR-confirmed SARS-CoV-2 infection or an uninfected control (not recorded which). The CDR3 bases are TGTGCCAGCAGCCCTGGACAGGGGGTGAGATCGCCCCAGCATTTT. Protein product: CASSPGQGVRSPQHF. Drawing the rest from reference TRBV28 and TRBJ1-5, the complete variable domain is DVKVTQSSRYLVKRTGEKVFLECVQDMDHENMFWYRQDPGLGLRLIYFSYDVKMKEKGDIPEGYSVSREKKERFSLILESASTNQTSMYLCASSPGQGVRSPQHFGDGTRLSIL.